The rows below give T cell receptor beta chains drawn from one sample of a study of molecular identifiers for immune sequencing clone quantification. TCRdb re-derived calls from the PCR reads in MiXCR, one entry per CDR3 protein. This sample carries 300,000 to 400,000 distinct CDR3 sequences, 24% of them seen once, and the ten largest clones take 0.65% to 0.95%. The sample consisted of naive CD8+ T cells from blood, with Jurkat cell RNA spiked in. The receptors were sampled from a human donor in good health. Some libraries in this study had Jurkat cell RNA spiked in. Each CDR3 is given with its conserved first and last residue. A D gene is named only where the DNA matches it firmly. Clone size is given for some rows only: seen once, a few or many times, or a class if the clone is expanded.

cdr3_aa: CASSITSGRFGGNNEQFF
cdr3_nt: TGTGCCAGTAGTATTACTAGCGGGAGGTTCGGGGGCAACAATGAGCAGTTCTTC
v_call: TRBV19
d_call: TRBD2
clone_size: many
j_call: TRBJ2-1

cdr3_aa: CAWNSGTGVYEQYF
cdr3_nt: TGTGCCTGGAATAGTGGGACAGGGGTCTACGAGCAGTACTTC
v_call: TRBV30
d_call: TRBD1
clone_size: many
j_call: TRBJ2-7

cdr3_aa: CASSLAGTPSNQPQHF
cdr3_nt: TGCGCCAGCAGCCTGGCCGGGACACCAAGCAATCAGCCCCAGCATTTT
v_call: TRBV4-1
d_call: -
clone_size: -
j_call: TRBJ1-5

cdr3_aa: CASSAPERGPTPDTQYF
cdr3_nt: TGTGCCAGCAGTGCCCCAGAGAGGGGGCCTACCCCAGATACGCAGTATTTT
v_call: TRBV6-1
d_call: TRBD1
clone_size: -
j_call: TRBJ2-3

cdr3_aa: CASSPPKQGATYGYTF
cdr3_nt: TGTGCCAGCTCACCACCAAAACAGGGGGCAACGTATGGCTACACCTTC
v_call: TRBV18
d_call: TRBD1
clone_size: -
j_call: TRBJ1-2

cdr3_aa: CASSSPYNSGAHEQYF
cdr3_nt: TGTGCCAGCAGCTCCCCTTATAATAGCGGGGCCCACGAGCAGTACTTC
v_call: TRBV11-2
d_call: TRBD2
clone_size: -
j_call: TRBJ2-7

cdr3_aa: CAPRGERGTYEQYF
cdr3_nt: TGTGCCCCCCGAGGAGAGCGGGGGACCTACGAGCAGTACTTC
v_call: TRBV11-2
d_call: TRBD2
clone_size: many
j_call: TRBJ2-7

cdr3_aa: CASSLDTPGELFF
cdr3_nt: TGTGCCAGCAGCTTGGATACGCCCGGGGAGCTGTTTTTT
v_call: TRBV5-5
d_call: -
clone_size: few
j_call: TRBJ2-2

cdr3_aa: CASTKQGAVHEQYF
cdr3_nt: TGTGCCAGCACCAAACAGGGGGCCGTCCACGAGCAGTACTTC
v_call: TRBV27
d_call: TRBD1
clone_size: few
j_call: TRBJ2-7

cdr3_aa: CASSFAGAVMNTEAFF
cdr3_nt: TGTGCCAGCAGCTTTGCGGGGGCCGTGATGAACACTGAAGCTTTCTTT
v_call: TRBV5-6
d_call: -
clone_size: many
j_call: TRBJ1-1

cdr3_aa: CRGQGMNTEAFF
cdr3_nt: TGCAGGGGACAGGGGATGAACACTGAAGCTTTCTTT
v_call: TRBV20-1
d_call: TRBD1
clone_size: many
j_call: TRBJ1-1

cdr3_aa: CARTGNFSGANVLTF
cdr3_nt: TGTGCCAGGACAGGGAATTTCTCTGGGGCCAACGTCCTGACTTTC
v_call: TRBV5-3
d_call: TRBD1
clone_size: few
j_call: TRBJ2-6

cdr3_aa: CASSLWDRDTDTQYF
cdr3_nt: TGTGCCAGCAGTTTATGGGACAGGGACACAGATACGCAGTATTTT
v_call: TRBV12-3/TRBV12-4
d_call: TRBD1
clone_size: few
j_call: TRBJ2-3

cdr3_aa: CASSLNPGQNTGELFF
cdr3_nt: TGTGCCAGCAGCTTAAATCCAGGACAGAACACCGGGGAGCTGTTTTTT
v_call: TRBV7-3
d_call: -
clone_size: -
j_call: TRBJ2-2

cdr3_aa: CASSFTTSYKNIQYF
cdr3_nt: TGTGCCAGCAGTTTCACCACGTCCTACAAAAACATTCAGTACTTC
v_call: TRBV27
d_call: -
clone_size: -
j_call: TRBJ2-4

cdr3_aa: CASSLGTGEPSSYEQYF
cdr3_nt: TGTGCCAGCAGCTTAGGAACAGGGGAACCATCCTCCTACGAGCAGTACTTC
v_call: TRBV7-9
d_call: TRBD1
clone_size: -
j_call: TRBJ2-7

cdr3_aa: CASSIDDRGIPGGETQYF
cdr3_nt: TGTGCCAGTAGTATAGACGATCGGGGAATCCCGGGTGGAGAGACCCAGTACTTC
v_call: TRBV19
d_call: -
clone_size: -
j_call: TRBJ2-5

cdr3_aa: CASSLGGNEKLFF
cdr3_nt: TGTGCCAGCAGCTTAGGAGGGAATGAAAAACTGTTTTTT
v_call: TRBV7-9
d_call: -
clone_size: few
j_call: TRBJ1-4

cdr3_aa: CASSSRDRSSYEQYF
cdr3_nt: TGTGCCAGCAGTTCCCGGGACAGGAGCTCCTACGAGCAGTACTTC
v_call: TRBV28
d_call: TRBD1
clone_size: many
j_call: TRBJ2-7

cdr3_aa: CASSPGLAGFEQYF
cdr3_nt: TGTGCCAGTAGTCCGGGACTAGCGGGGTTCGAGCAGTACTTC
v_call: TRBV19
d_call: TRBD2
clone_size: few
j_call: TRBJ2-7

cdr3_aa: CASSQDRWVTGANVLTF
cdr3_nt: TGCGCCAGCAGCCAAGATAGATGGGTAACTGGGGCCAACGTCCTGACTTTC
v_call: TRBV4-3
d_call: -
clone_size: few
j_call: TRBJ2-6

cdr3_aa: CASSMGTSGSPEQYF
cdr3_nt: TGTGCCAGTAGTATGGGGACTAGCGGGAGCCCCGAGCAGTACTTC
v_call: TRBV19
d_call: TRBD2
clone_size: -
j_call: TRBJ2-7

cdr3_aa: CASSTRGVMNTEAFF
cdr3_nt: TGTGCCAGTAGTACCAGGGGCGTGATGAACACTGAAGCTTTCTTT
v_call: TRBV19
d_call: -
clone_size: -
j_call: TRBJ1-1

cdr3_aa: CASSLEVVSNQPQHF
cdr3_nt: TGTGCCAGCAGCTTAGAGGTAGTTAGCAATCAGCCCCAGCATTTT
v_call: TRBV7-2
d_call: -
clone_size: few
j_call: TRBJ1-5

cdr3_aa: CASSLGAARVAFF
cdr3_nt: TGTGCCAGCAGCTTAGGGGCCGCGCGGGTAGCTTTCTTT
v_call: TRBV7-9
d_call: -
clone_size: many
j_call: TRBJ1-1

cdr3_aa: CASSLGWTSTDTQYF
cdr3_nt: TGTGCCAGCAGCTTAGGTTGGACGAGCACAGATACGCAGTATTTT
v_call: TRBV11-2
d_call: -
clone_size: few
j_call: TRBJ2-3

cdr3_aa: CSARVVRRGDTGELFF
cdr3_nt: TGCAGTGCTAGAGTTGTCAGAAGGGGGGACACCGGGGAGCTGTTTTTT
v_call: TRBV20-1
d_call: -
clone_size: few
j_call: TRBJ2-2

cdr3_aa: CASSFGVLADFGHF
cdr3_nt: TGTGCCAGCAGTTTTGGAGTTCTAGCGGATTTTGGGCATTTT
v_call: TRBV12-3/TRBV12-4
d_call: TRBD2
clone_size: -
j_call: TRBJ2-3

cdr3_aa: CASSVTAEDTEAFF
cdr3_nt: TGTGCCAGCAGTGTGACAGCCGAGGACACTGAAGCTTTCTTT
v_call: TRBV28
d_call: -
clone_size: few
j_call: TRBJ1-1

cdr3_aa: CASSFDRGRGQPQHF
cdr3_nt: TGTGCCAGCAGCTTCGATAGGGGGCGCGGTCAGCCCCAGCATTTT
v_call: TRBV5-8
d_call: TRBD1
clone_size: -
j_call: TRBJ1-5

cdr3_aa: CASRIQGGRTEAFF
cdr3_nt: TGTGCCAGCAGAATACAGGGGGGTCGCACTGAAGCTTTCTTT
v_call: TRBV12-3/TRBV12-4
d_call: TRBD1
clone_size: many
j_call: TRBJ1-1

cdr3_aa: CASSPGVDTGEAFF
cdr3_nt: TGTGCCAGCAGCCCCGGGGTGGACACGGGAGAAGCTTTCTTT
v_call: TRBV3-1
d_call: -
clone_size: many
j_call: TRBJ1-1

cdr3_aa: CATWSDRGVHEQYF
cdr3_nt: TGCGCCACCTGGTCGGACAGGGGAGTCCACGAGCAGTACTTC
v_call: TRBV10-2
d_call: TRBD1
clone_size: few
j_call: TRBJ2-7

cdr3_aa: CASSLEGTPTDTQYF
cdr3_nt: TGTGCCAGCAGCTTAGAGGGCACCCCCACAGATACGCAGTATTTT
v_call: TRBV11-2
d_call: -
clone_size: many
j_call: TRBJ2-3

cdr3_aa: CASSYSETDERAFF
cdr3_nt: TGTGCCAGCAGTTACTCCGAGACGGACGAAAGGGCTTTCTTT
v_call: TRBV6-5
d_call: -
clone_size: many
j_call: TRBJ1-1

cdr3_aa: CASSSRGGGNTEAFF
cdr3_nt: TGCGCCAGCAGCTCCCGGGGGGGCGGGAACACTGAAGCTTTCTTT
v_call: TRBV4-1
d_call: -
clone_size: many
j_call: TRBJ1-1

cdr3_aa: CASSYPFGTSYNEQFF
cdr3_nt: TGTGCCAGCAGTTACCCTTTCGGGACATCCTACAATGAGCAGTTCTTC
v_call: TRBV7-8
d_call: -
clone_size: many
j_call: TRBJ2-1

cdr3_aa: CATSRDSIQGSRADTQYF
cdr3_nt: TGTGCCACCAGCAGAGACTCTATACAGGGCTCTCGAGCAGATACGCAGTATTTT
v_call: TRBV15
d_call: -
clone_size: -
j_call: TRBJ2-3

cdr3_aa: CSARESISTGANVLTF
cdr3_nt: TGCAGCGCTCGGGAGTCTATTAGTACTGGGGCCAACGTCCTGACTTTC
v_call: TRBV29-1
d_call: -
clone_size: many
j_call: TRBJ2-6

cdr3_aa: CASPNPSWTEAFF
cdr3_nt: TGTGCCAGCCCAAATCCCAGTTGGACTGAAGCTTTCTTT
v_call: TRBV2
d_call: -
clone_size: -
j_call: TRBJ1-1

cdr3_aa: CASSIGWPPNTGELFF
cdr3_nt: TGTGCCAGTAGTATTGGGTGGCCGCCGAACACCGGGGAGCTGTTTTTT
v_call: TRBV19
d_call: -
clone_size: -
j_call: TRBJ2-2

cdr3_aa: CASSSSTGIAKTQYF
cdr3_nt: TGTGCCAGCAGCTCATCGACAGGGATTGCAAAGACCCAGTACTTC
v_call: TRBV7-6
d_call: TRBD1
clone_size: many
j_call: TRBJ2-5

cdr3_aa: CATYPTGVTGELFF
cdr3_nt: TGTGCCACATACCCGACAGGGGTCACCGGGGAGCTGTTTTTT
v_call: TRBV27
d_call: TRBD1
clone_size: -
j_call: TRBJ2-2

cdr3_aa: CASSSPESGGYQETQYF
cdr3_nt: TGCGCCAGCAGCTCCCCGGAGAGCGGGGGGTACCAAGAGACCCAGTACTTC
v_call: TRBV5-1
d_call: TRBD2
clone_size: many
j_call: TRBJ2-5

cdr3_aa: CASSLAHNEQFF
cdr3_nt: TGTGCCAGCAGCTTAGCCCACAATGAGCAGTTCTTC
v_call: TRBV11-2
d_call: -
clone_size: many
j_call: TRBJ2-1

cdr3_aa: CSVEQIADTQYF
cdr3_nt: TGCAGCGTTGAACAGATCGCCGATACGCAGTATTTT
v_call: TRBV29-1
d_call: -
clone_size: many
j_call: TRBJ2-3

cdr3_aa: CSAPHLTSGTAEETQYF
cdr3_nt: TGCAGTGCTCCGCACCTGACTAGCGGGACTGCTGAGGAGACCCAGTACTTC
v_call: TRBV20-1
d_call: TRBD2
clone_size: -
j_call: TRBJ2-5

cdr3_aa: CSARAASVSSYNEQFF
cdr3_nt: TGCAGTGCTAGAGCGGCAAGTGTGAGCAGCTACAATGAGCAGTTCTTC
v_call: TRBV20-1
d_call: -
clone_size: few
j_call: TRBJ2-1

cdr3_aa: CSVVLAGDYEQYF
cdr3_nt: TGCAGCGTTGTTCTAGCGGGGGACTACGAGCAGTACTTC
v_call: TRBV29-1
d_call: TRBD2
clone_size: many
j_call: TRBJ2-7

cdr3_aa: CASRPTPGLAGGGETQYF
cdr3_nt: TGTGCCAGCAGGCCCACCCCGGGACTAGCGGGAGGAGGTGAGACCCAGTACTTC
v_call: TRBV28
d_call: TRBD2
clone_size: few
j_call: TRBJ2-5

cdr3_aa: CASSFEWGQDTDTQYF
cdr3_nt: TGTGCCAGCAGCTTTGAATGGGGACAAGACACAGATACGCAGTATTTT
v_call: TRBV13
d_call: -
clone_size: many
j_call: TRBJ2-3

cdr3_aa: CASIGGLQVSSGANVLTF
cdr3_nt: TGTGCCAGCATCGGAGGACTCCAGGTATCCTCTGGGGCCAACGTCCTGACTTTC
v_call: TRBV2
d_call: -
clone_size: many
j_call: TRBJ2-6

cdr3_aa: CSVSQGAGPPQHF
cdr3_nt: TGCAGCGTGTCCCAGGGGGCCGGTCCGCCCCAGCATTTT
v_call: TRBV29-1
d_call: TRBD1
clone_size: once
j_call: TRBJ1-5